This record covers a single TCR beta chain. This record comes from a study of healthy donors' naive CD4 and CD8 T cells. The CDR3 is 15 residues long. Trimming cost V 5 bases and J 1 base, with 12 bases left between them. Starting from approximately 500 ng of total RNA, TCR libraries were made with linear amplification. How the authors handled the data: Sequencing covered approximately 86,000 rearranged alpha-chain transcripts across four or five healthy donors. TCRdb fed the reads into MiXCR, producing one record per CDR3 protein. The V and J calls come from TCRdb's annotation, not from the publication. The top ten hold more than 2% of the sample, which has about 180,000 distinct CDR3 sequences, about four fifths seen once.

The sample consisted of naive CD4+ and CD8+ T cells sorted from blood, pooled from several donors. The clonotype was recovered from a pool of human donors in good health; the sample pools cells from several healthy donors. V usage is TRBV12-3 or TRBV12-4 and J usage is TRBJ1-5, with D maybe TRBD1 (6 bases). The CDR3 region has the DNA TGTGCCAGCAGTCAGACAGGTGGAAGCAATCAGCCCCAGCATTTT. Its protein is CASSQTGGSNQPQHF.